One and the same sample provided the 20 T cell receptor beta chains below, sequenced in a study of Graves' ophthalmopathy and Graves' hyperthyroidism. Amplification from RNA transcripts yielded the TCR beta CDR3 regions. First-round RT-PCR with HTBI primers preceded a second-round multiplex PCR. TCRdb fed the multiplex PCR reads into MiXCR, producing one record per CDR3 protein. This table has some 390,000 distinct CDR3 sequences, about 18% appearing once. Sample: peripheral blood. These receptors all come from a woman aged 18-35 years with Graves' ophthalmopathy.

This clonotype was found many times. CDR3 sequence: CAWEQGLGGYEQYF. The DNA for the CDR3 is TGTGCCTGGGAGCAGGGGCTGGGCGGCTACGAGCAGTACTTC. V gene TRBV30 combines with J gene TRBJ2-7; TRBD1 might be the D (6 bases). In germline, CDR1 is GTSNPN, CDR2 SVGIG (reference sequence). The CDR3 consists of 14 residues. V gave up 5 bases and J gave up 3 bases, with 17 bases separating them.

This clonotype was counted ten times or more. CDR3 in amino acids: CASSRTGASYEQYF. The CDR3 nucleotides read TGTGCCAGCTCCCGAACGGGGGCATCCTACGAGCAGTACTTC. The chain carries TRBV5-5 and TRBJ2-7; tentatively, D is TRBD1 or TRBD2 (6 bases each). Trimming took 7 bases from V and 1 from J, leaving 15 bases between them. CDR3 size: 14 residues. Germline assignment: CDR1 SGHKS and CDR2 YYEKEE (reference sequence).

This clonotype was detected ten times or more. The rearrangement links TRBV19 to TRBJ1-1, with a weak D call TRBD1 (5 bases). The ends were cut back, 2 bases at V and 0 bases at J, with 10 bases in the middle. The CDR3 covers 15 residues. The V gene's germline CDR1 is LNHDA and CDR2 SQIVND (reference sequence). The CDR3: CASSIIEGMNTEAFF. The CDR3 region has the DNA TGTGCCAGTAGTATAATAGAGGGGATGAACACTGAAGCTTTCTTT. Together with reference TRBV19 and TRBJ1-1, the CDR3 gives the full variable domain: DGGITQSPKYLFRKEGQNVTLSCEQNLNHDAMYWYRQDPGQGLRLIYYSQIVNDFQKGDIAEGYSVSREKKESFPLTVTSAQKNPTAFYLCASSIIEGMNTEAFFGQGTRLTVV.

This clonotype appeared many times. The genes are TRBV28 and TRBJ1-5; 7 nucleotides line up with TRBD1. CDR3 length: 19 residues. Germline CDR1 is MDHEN and CDR2 is SYDVKM. The J segment lost 2 bases and the V segment lost 2 bases, leaving 15 bases of the junction unmatched. The CDR3: CASSLAPVNTGVGNQPQHF. DNA of the CDR3: TGTGCCAGCAGTTTAGCCCCCGTCAACACAGGGGTAGGCAATCAGCCCCAGCATTTT. Based on the CDR3 plus reference TRBV28 and TRBJ1-5, the full variable domain is DVKVTQSSRYLVKRTGEKVFLECVQDMDHENMFWYRQDPGLGLRLIYFSYDVKMKEKGDIPEGYSVSREKKERFSLILESASTNQTSMYLCASSLAPVNTGVGNQPQHFGDGTRLSIL.

The table lists this clonotype with many counts. The chain employs TRBV6-1 and TRBJ2-7, with D perhaps matching TRBD1 (6 bases). Germline CDR1 reads MNHNS; CDR2 reads SASEGT. The CDR3 has 14 residues. Trimming stripped 6 bases from V and 3 bases from J, with 15 bases between. The CDR3 reads CASRSSGRGYEQYF. CDR3 DNA sequence: TGTGCCAGCAGGAGCTCGGGCAGGGGCTACGAGCAGTACTTC.

The chain couples TRBV6-5 to TRBJ2-7, with a tentative D call TRBD2 (6 bases). Germline CDR1 reads MNHEY; CDR2 reads SVGAGI. The CDR3 length is 13 residues. V was cut by 2 bases and J by 2 bases, with 7 bases left in between. The DNA for the CDR3 is TGTGCCAGCAGTTACAGACTAGCCTACGAGCAGTACTTC. Amino acid sequence: CASSYRLAYEQYF.

This clonotype was picked up a small number of times. The rearrangement uses TRBV28 and TRBJ2-2; TRBD1 matches at 8 bases. The ends lost 7 bases at V and 4 bases at J; junction bases unmatched: 11. The CDR3 totals 16 residues. Germline CDR1 reads MDHEN; CDR2 reads SYDVKM. The CDR3: CASTQLQGARTGELFF. As DNA, the CDR3 is TGTGCCAGCACCCAACTTCAGGGGGCGCGCACCGGGGAGCTGTTTTTT.

This clonotype was recorded many times. V usage is TRBV12-3 or TRBV12-4 and J usage is TRBJ2-7, with 7 bases matching TRBD1. With 6 bases clipped from V and 7 bases from J, the junction kept 9 bases outside the gene matches. The CDR3 has 13 amino acids. DNA of the CDR3: TGTGCCAGCAGACAAGGACAGGTAGGGGAGCAGTACTTC. This translates into CASRQGQVGEQYF.

This clonotype showed up many times. This chain joins TRBV28 and TRBJ1-1; D unclear. Germline V lookup: CDR1 MDHEN, CDR2 SYDVKM. The V end lost 5 bases, the J end lost 0 bases, and 19 bases lay between the germline ends. This CDR3 has 17 amino acids. The CDR3 is CASSPPGALIMNTEAFF. The CDR3 region has the DNA TGTGCCAGCAGTCCCCCGGGCGCCTTGATAATGAACACTGAAGCTTTCTTT.

This chain connects TRBV20-1 to TRBJ1-1; D gene ambiguous. This CDR3 has 14 amino acids. V was cut by 5 bases and J by 2 bases, with 15 bases left in between. Germline lookup yields CDR1 DFQATT and CDR2 SNEGSKA (reference sequence). The CDR3 DNA follows: TGCAGTGCTCCCCGTGTTGCGGAAAACACTGAAGCTTTCTTT. It specifies CSAPRVAENTEAFF.

Ten or more counts support this clonotype. The chain couples TRBV12-3 or TRBV12-4 to TRBJ2-7; 12 positions match TRBD1. V was pared by 5 bases and J by 3 bases, with 5 bases of the junction left unmatched. The CDR3 covers 15 residues. In DNA form, the CDR3 reads TGTGCCAGCAGTCTGGGACAGGGGGCTTTCTACGAGCAGTACTTC. This gives the protein CASSLGQGAFYEQYF.

This clonotype was counted at least ten times. The V and J genes are TRBV27 and TRBJ2-3, with 8 nucleotides matching TRBD2. V was pared by 5 bases and J by 2 bases, with 6 bases of the junction left unmatched. Per germline, CDR1 MNHEY and CDR2 SMNVEV (reference sequence). There are 15 residues in the CDR3. The CDR3 DNA reads as TGTGCCAGCAGTCCCCCGGGGGGGATCACAGATACGCAGTATTTT. Residues: CASSPPGGITDTQYF.

This clonotype showed up many times. The rearrangement joins TRBV6-2 or TRBV6-3 to TRBJ1-1; D remains unclear. Germline CDR1 reads MNHEY; CDR2 reads SVGEGT. Trimming pared 7 bases from V and 0 bases from J, leaving 9 bases between. This CDR3 region has 13 residues. DNA of the CDR3: TGTGCCAGCAACCCGTCAGTGAACACTGAAGCTTTCTTT. This codes for CASNPSVNTEAFF.

The table lists this clonotype with many counts. The rearrangement uses TRBV19 and TRBJ1-1; D is uncertain. Trimming removed 3 bases at V and 5 bases at J, with 10 bases between. There are 13 residues in the CDR3. Germline V gene data show CDR1 as LNHDA and CDR2 as SQIVND (reference sequence). The CDR3 loop reads CASSISEGTEAFF. The CDR3 coding sequence is TGTGCCAGTAGTATCTCGGAAGGGACTGAAGCTTTCTTT.

There are many counts of this clonotype. The rearrangement links TRBV6-1 to TRBJ2-5; possibly TRBD1 or TRBD2 for D (5 bases each). Looked up from germline, CDR1 is MNHNS and CDR2 is SASEGT. This CDR3 region has 18 residues. Trimming removed 5 bases from V and 2 bases from J, with 24 bases in between. This chain's CDR3 is CASSPTPPGTSSQETQYF. Written as DNA, the CDR3 is TGTGCCAGCAGTCCCACACCCCCCGGGACCTCGAGTCAAGAGACCCAGTACTTC.

The chain has TRBV5-1 and TRBJ2-5; the D call may be TRBD1 or TRBD2 (5 bases each). The germline V gene has CDR1 SGHRS and CDR2 YFSETQ. This CDR3 is 15 amino acids long. V lost 4 bases and J lost 2, with 15 bases in between. The CDR3 sequence is CASSRGGIDQETQYF. The CDR3 nucleotides read TGCGCCAGCAGCCGTGGGGGAATTGATCAAGAGACCCAGTACTTC.

This clonotype has just a few counts. The V and J genes are TRBV3-1 and TRBJ2-7; the D gene is possibly TRBD2 (5 bases). Germline V CDR1 and CDR2: LGHDT, YNNKEL (reference sequence). Between the trimmed V and J ends, which lost 1 base and 5 bases, there was a span of 24 bases. The CDR3 spans 18 residues. CDR3 nucleotides: TGTGCCAGCAGCCAAGCTCCCCTAGGGCAACTAGAGATCGACGAGCAGTACTTC. Translating gives CASSQAPLGQLEIDEQYF.

This clonotype was counted ten times or more. V gene TRBV6-2 or TRBV6-3 combines with J gene TRBJ2-7; D remains ambiguous. There are 14 residues in the CDR3. Germline CDR1 reads MNHEY; CDR2 reads SVGEGT. V was pared by 7 bases and J by 2 bases, with 15 bases between. Written as DNA, the CDR3 is TGTGCCAGCAAACGGCACTATTCAACCTACGAGCAGTACTTC. Protein: CASKRHYSTYEQYF.

The rearrangement links TRBV27 to TRBJ2-5; no reliable D call. This CDR3 has 14 amino acids. The ends were cut back, 3 bases at V and 13 bases at J, with 21 bases in the middle. Germline V gene sequence: CDR1 MNHEY, CDR2 SMNVEV (reference sequence). The CDR3 nucleotides are TGTGCCAGCAGTTTCGCCGCAGCCCCAATGAAAGTGTACTTC. Its translation is CASSFAAAPMKVYF.

The rearrangement joins TRBV6-2 or TRBV6-3 to TRBJ2-2; 8 bases are shared with TRBD1. CDR1 and CDR2 (germline): MNHEY, SVGEGT. This CDR3 is 16 amino acids long. V was clipped by 6 bases and J by 2 bases; unmatched bases: 8. CDR3 nucleotide sequence: TGTGCCAGCAGCCAAACAGGGGGAGGTAACACCGGGGAGCTGTTTTTT. It encodes CASSQTGGGNTGELFF.